The clone carrying this T cell receptor beta chain was seen only once. Its antigen is unidentified. The data stem from a study of cytomegalovirus exposure and HLA in healthy donors. On the study more broadly: One earlier analysis, a look at 200 million or so T cells, found some 120 million unique TCR beta sequences. Findings of the study overall: The authors enumerated roughly 160 TCR beta chains as linked to cytomegalovirus.

PCR involved 60 Vbeta and 13 Jbeta primers. Sequencing used immunoSEQ multiplex PCR; TCRdb keeps in-frame clones, though not all of them. The sample has approximately 140,000 clones; roughly 79% are singletons. The CDR3 spans 13 residues. Trimming shortened V by 0 bases and J by 16 bases, and 17 bases separated the two germline ends. CDR1 is SGHNT and CDR2 is YYREEE in the germline V gene (reference sequence). The sample comprised PBMCs. This receptor was identified in a woman aged 45-60 years in good health and CMV-seronegative. The gene calls are TRBV5-4 and TRBJ2-1; D possibly corresponds to TRBD2 (5 bases). CDR3 sequence (DNA): TGTGCCAGCAGCTTGGAGCGGAGAGCCCTCCCCTTCTTC. This encodes CASSLERRALPFF.